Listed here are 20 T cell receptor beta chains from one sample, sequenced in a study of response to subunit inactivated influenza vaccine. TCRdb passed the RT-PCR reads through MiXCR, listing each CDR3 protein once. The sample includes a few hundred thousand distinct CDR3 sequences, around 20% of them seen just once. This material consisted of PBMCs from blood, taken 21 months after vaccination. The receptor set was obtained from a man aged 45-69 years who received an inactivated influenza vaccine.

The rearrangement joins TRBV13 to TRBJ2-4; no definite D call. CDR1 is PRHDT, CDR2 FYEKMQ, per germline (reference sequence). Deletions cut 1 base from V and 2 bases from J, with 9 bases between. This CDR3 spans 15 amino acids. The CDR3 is CASSLARAPKNIQYF. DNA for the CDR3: TGTGCCAGCAGCTTAGCTAGGGCTCCCAAAAACATTCAGTACTTC.

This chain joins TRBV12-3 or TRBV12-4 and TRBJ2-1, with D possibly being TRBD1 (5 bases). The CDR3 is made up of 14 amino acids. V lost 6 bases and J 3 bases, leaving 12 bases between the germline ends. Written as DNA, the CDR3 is TGTGCCAGCAGGAAATCGACAGACTACAATGAGCAGTTCTTC. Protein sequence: CASRKSTDYNEQFF.

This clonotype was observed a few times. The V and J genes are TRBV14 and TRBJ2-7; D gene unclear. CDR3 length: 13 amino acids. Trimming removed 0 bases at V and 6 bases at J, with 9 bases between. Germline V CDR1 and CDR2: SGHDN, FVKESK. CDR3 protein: CASSQEGWLEQYF. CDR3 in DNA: TGTGCCAGCAGCCAAGAGGGGTGGCTCGAGCAGTACTTC.

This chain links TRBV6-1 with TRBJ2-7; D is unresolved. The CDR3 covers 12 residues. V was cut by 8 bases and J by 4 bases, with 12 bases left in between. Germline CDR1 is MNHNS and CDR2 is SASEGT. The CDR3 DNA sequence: TGTGCCAGCGGGGTTCGTCCGTACGAGCAGTACTTC. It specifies CASGVRPYEQYF.

CDR3 region: CASSLGTSGMHTGELFF. The CDR3 coding sequence is TGTGCCAGCAGCCTAGGGACTAGCGGGATGCACACCGGGGAGCTGTTTTTT. J is TRBJ2-2 and V is TRBV7-2; 13 bases match TRBD2. The CDR3 consists of 17 residues. V lost 5 bases to trimming and J lost 3 bases; unmatched junction nucleotides: 6. The germline V gene encodes CDR1 SGHTA and CDR2 FQGNSA.

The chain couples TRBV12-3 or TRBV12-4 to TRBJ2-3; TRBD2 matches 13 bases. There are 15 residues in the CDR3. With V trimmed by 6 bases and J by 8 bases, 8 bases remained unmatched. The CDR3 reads CASSPGTSGDITQYF. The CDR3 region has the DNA TGTGCCAGCAGCCCCGGGACTAGCGGGGATATTACGCAGTATTTT.

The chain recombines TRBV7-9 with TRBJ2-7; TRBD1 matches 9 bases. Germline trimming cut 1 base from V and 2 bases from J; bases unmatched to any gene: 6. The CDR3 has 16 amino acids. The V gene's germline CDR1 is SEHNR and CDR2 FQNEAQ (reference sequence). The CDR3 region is CASSLVHGTGTYEQYF. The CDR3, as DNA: TGTGCCAGCAGCTTAGTTCATGGGACAGGGACCTACGAGCAGTACTTC.

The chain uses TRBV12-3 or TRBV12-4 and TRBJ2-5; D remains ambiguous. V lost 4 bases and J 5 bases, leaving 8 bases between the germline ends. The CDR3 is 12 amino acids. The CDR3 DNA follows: TGTGCCAGCAGTTCGGACCGGGAGACCCAGTACTTC. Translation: CASSSDRETQYF.

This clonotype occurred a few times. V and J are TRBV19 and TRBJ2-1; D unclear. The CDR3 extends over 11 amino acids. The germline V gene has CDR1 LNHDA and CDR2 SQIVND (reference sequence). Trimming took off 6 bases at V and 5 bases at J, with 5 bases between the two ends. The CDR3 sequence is CASSGHNEQFF. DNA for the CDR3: TGTGCCAGTAGCGGACACAATGAGCAGTTCTTC.

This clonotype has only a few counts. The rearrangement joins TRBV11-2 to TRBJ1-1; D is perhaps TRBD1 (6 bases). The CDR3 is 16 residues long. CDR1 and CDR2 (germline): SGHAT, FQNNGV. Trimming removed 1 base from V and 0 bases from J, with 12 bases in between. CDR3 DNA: TGTGCCAGCAGCTTAGCGTACAGGGCCCTGAACACTGAAGCTTTCTTT. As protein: CASSLAYRALNTEAFF.

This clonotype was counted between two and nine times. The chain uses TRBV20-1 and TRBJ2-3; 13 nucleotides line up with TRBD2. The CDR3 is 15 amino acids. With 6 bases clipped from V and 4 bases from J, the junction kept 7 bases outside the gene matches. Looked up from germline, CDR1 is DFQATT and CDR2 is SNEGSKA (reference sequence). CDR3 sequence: CSATSGTSGADTQYF. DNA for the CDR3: TGCAGTGCGACTTCCGGGACTAGCGGGGCAGATACGCAGTATTTT.

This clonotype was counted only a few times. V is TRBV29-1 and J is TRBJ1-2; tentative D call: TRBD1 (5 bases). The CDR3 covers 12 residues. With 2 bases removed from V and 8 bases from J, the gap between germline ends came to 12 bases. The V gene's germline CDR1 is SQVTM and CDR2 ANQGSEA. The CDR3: CSVESAGEGYTF. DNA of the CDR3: TGCAGCGTTGAATCGGCGGGGGAGGGCTACACCTTC.

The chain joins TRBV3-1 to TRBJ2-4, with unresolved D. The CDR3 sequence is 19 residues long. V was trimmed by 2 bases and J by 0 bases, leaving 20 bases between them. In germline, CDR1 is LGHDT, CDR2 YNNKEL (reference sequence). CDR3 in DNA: TGTGCCAGCAGCCAACAGTTGCTTTTTAGCAGCTTAGCCAAAAACATTCAGTACTTC. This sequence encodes CASSQQLLFSSLAKNIQYF. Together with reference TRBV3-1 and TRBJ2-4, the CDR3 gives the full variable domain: DTAVSQTPKYLVTQMGNDKSIKCEQNLGHDTMYWYKQDSKKFLKIMFSYNNKELIINETVPNRFSPKSPDKAHLNLHINSLELGDSAVYFCASSQQLLFSSLAKNIQYFGAGTRLSVL.

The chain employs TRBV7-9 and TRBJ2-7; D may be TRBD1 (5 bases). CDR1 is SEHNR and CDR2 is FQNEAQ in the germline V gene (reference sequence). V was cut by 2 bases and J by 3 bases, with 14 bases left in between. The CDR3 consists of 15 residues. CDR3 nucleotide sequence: TGTGCCAGCAGCTTACCTCACCAGGGTATCTACGAGCAGTACTTC. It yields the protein CASSLPHQGIYEQYF.

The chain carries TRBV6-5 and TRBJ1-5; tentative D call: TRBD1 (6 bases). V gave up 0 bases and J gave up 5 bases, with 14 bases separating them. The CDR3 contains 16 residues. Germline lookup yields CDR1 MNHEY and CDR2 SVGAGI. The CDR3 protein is CASSYSWGGQDQPQHF. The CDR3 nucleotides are TGTGCCAGCAGTTACTCGTGGGGGGGGCAGGATCAGCCCCAGCATTTT.

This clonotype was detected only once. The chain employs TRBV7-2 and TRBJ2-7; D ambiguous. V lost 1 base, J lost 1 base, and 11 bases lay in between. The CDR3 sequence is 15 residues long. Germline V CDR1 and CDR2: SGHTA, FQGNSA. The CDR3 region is CASSLGRIASYEQYF. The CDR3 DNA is TGTGCCAGCAGCTTAGGAAGGATTGCGTCCTACGAGCAGTACTTC.

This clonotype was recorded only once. This CDR3 is CASSRDRPPTEQYF. CDR3 bases: TGTGCCAGCTCAAGGGACAGACCCCCGACAGAGCAGTACTTC. The rearrangement links TRBV18 to TRBJ2-7; TRBD1 matches at 7 bases. Trimming cost V 5 bases and J 7 bases; bases outside gene matches: 11. Germline CDR1 and CDR2: KGHSH and LQKENI. The CDR3 length is 14 residues.

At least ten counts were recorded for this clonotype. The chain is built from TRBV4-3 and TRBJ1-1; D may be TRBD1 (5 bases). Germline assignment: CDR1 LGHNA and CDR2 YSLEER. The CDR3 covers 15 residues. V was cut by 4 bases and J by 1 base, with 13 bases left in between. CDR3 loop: CASSLGRGSNTEAFF. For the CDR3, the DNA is TGCGCCAGCAGCCTGGGAAGGGGTTCGAACACTGAAGCTTTCTTT.

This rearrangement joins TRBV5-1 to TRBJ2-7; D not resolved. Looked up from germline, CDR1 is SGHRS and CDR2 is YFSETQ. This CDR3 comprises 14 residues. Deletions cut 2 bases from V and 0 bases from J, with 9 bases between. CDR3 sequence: CASSFGIASYEQYF. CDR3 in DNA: TGCGCCAGCAGCTTCGGTATTGCCTCCTACGAGCAGTACTTC.

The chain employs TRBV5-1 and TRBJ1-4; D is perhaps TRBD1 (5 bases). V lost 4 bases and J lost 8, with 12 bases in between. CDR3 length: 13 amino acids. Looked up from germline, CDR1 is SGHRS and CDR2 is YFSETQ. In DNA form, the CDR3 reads TGCGCCAGCAGCCCCGGGAGGGGCGAAAAACTGTTTTTT. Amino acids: CASSPGRGEKLFF.